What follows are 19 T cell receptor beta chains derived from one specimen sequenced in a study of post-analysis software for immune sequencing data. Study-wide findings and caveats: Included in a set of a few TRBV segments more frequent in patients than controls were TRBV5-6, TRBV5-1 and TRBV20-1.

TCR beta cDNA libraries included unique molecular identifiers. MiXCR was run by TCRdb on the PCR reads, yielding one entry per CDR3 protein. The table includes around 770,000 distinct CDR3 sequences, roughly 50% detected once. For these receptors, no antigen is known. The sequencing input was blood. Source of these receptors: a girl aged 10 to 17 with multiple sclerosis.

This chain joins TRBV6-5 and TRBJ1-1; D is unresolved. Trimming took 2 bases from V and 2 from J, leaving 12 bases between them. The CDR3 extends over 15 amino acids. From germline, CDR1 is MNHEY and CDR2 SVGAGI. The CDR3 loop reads CASSYGGKGNTEAFF. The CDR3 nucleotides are TGTGCCAGCAGTTACGGTGGAAAAGGTAACACTGAAGCTTTCTTT.

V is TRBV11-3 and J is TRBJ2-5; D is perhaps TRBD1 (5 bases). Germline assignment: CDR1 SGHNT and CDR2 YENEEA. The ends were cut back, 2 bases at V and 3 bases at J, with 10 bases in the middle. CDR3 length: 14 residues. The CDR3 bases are TGTGCCAGCAGCTTACAGGGTTTAGAAGAGACCCAGTACTTC. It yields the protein CASSLQGLEETQYF.

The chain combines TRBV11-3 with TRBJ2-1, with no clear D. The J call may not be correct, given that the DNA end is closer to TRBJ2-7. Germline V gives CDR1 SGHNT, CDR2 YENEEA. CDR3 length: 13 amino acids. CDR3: CASSLARYHEQYF. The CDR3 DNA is TGTGCCAGCAGCTTAGCCCGTTATCACGAGCAGTACTTC.

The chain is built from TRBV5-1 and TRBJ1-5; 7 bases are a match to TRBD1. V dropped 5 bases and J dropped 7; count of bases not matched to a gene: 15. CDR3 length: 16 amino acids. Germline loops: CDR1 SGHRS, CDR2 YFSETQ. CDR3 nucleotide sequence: TGCGCCAGCAGTCCCATAATAAAGGGGGCGCGACAGCCCCAGCATTTT. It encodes CASSPIIKGARQPQHF.

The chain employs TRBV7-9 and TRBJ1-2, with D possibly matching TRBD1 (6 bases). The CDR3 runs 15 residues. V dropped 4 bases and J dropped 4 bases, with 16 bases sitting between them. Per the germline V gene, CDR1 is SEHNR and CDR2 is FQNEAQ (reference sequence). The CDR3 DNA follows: TGTGCCAGCAGCTCTGCACAGGGTCCCACCTATGGCTACACCTTC. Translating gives CASSSAQGPTYGYTF.

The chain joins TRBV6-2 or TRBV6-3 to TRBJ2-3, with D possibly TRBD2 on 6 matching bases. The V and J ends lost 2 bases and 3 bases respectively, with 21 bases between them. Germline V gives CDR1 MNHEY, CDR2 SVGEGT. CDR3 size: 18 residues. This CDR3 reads CASSYDGLQFLGTDTQYF. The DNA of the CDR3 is TGTGCCAGCAGTTACGACGGACTACAATTTCTGGGGACAGATACGCAGTATTTT.

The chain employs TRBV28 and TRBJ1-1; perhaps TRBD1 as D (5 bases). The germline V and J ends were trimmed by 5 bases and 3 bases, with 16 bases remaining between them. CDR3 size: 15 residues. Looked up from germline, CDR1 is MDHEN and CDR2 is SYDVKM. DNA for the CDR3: TGTGCCAGCAGTACTTCCAGGGTGGCGGACACTGAAGCTTTCTTT. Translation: CASSTSRVADTEAFF.

CDR3 nucleotides: TGTGCCACCCAAACGTTCGTCGTCTCTGGGGCCAACGTCCTGACTTTC. Amino acids: CATQTFVVSGANVLTF. The J gene is TRBJ2-6, the V gene TRBV2, with D unresolved. Trimming took 10 bases from V and 0 from J, leaving 16 bases between them. Looked up from germline, CDR1 is SNHLY and CDR2 is FYNNEI. The CDR3 sequence is 16 residues long.

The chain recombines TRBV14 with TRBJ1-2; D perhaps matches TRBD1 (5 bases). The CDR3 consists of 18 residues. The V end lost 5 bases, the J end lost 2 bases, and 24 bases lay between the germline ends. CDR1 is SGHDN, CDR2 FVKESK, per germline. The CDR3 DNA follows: TGTGCCAGCAGCTTTCTGGGGGGATATCGGACACCGAACTATGGCTACACCTTC. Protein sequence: CASSFLGGYRTPNYGYTF.

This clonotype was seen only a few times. The CDR3 DNA reads TGTGCCAGCACGGCGCATAGCGGGAACGTAAATGAGCAGTTCTTC. Residues: CASTAHSGNVNEQFF. The genes are TRBV2 and TRBJ2-1; 8 bases match TRBD2. CDR1 SNHLY and CDR2 FYNNEI come from the germline V gene. The CDR3 has 15 residues. The junction had 12 bases not matched to a gene; V was cut back by 7 bases and J by 7 bases. The variable domain in full, completed from reference TRBV2 and TRBJ2-1, reads EPEVTQTPSHQVTQMGQEVILRCVPISNHLYFYWYRQILGQKVEFLVSFYNNEISEKSEIFDDQFSVERPDGSNFTLKIRSTKLEDSAMYFCASTAHSGNVNEQFFGPGTRLTVL.

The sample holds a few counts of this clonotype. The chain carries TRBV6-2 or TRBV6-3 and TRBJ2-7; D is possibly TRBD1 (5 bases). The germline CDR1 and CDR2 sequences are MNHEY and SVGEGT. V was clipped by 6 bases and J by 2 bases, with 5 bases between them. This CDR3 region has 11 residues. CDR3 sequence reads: CASRDTYEQYF. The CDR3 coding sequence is TGTGCCAGCAGGGACACCTACGAGCAGTACTTC.

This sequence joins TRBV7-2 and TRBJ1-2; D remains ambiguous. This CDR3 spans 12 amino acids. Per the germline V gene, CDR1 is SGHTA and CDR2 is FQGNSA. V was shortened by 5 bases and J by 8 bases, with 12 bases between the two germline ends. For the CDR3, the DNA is TGTGCCAGCAGCCAGAGGAGGGCAGGCTACACCTTC. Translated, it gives CASSQRRAGYTF.

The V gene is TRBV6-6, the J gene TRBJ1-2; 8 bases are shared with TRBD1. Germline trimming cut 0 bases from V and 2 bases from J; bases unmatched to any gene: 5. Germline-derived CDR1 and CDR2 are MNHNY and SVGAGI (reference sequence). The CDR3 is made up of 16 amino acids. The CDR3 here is CASSYSRTGMNYGYTF. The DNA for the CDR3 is TGTGCCAGCAGTTACTCACGGACAGGGATGAACTATGGCTACACCTTC.

DNA of the CDR3: TGCGCCAGCAGCTTCGCAAATGTAGCGGGAGGAGGGAACATTCAGTACTTC. This gives the protein CASSFANVAGGGNIQYF. J is TRBJ2-4 and V is TRBV5-1; 10 nucleotides line up with TRBD2. Trimming at V came to 2 bases and at J to 7 bases, leaving 12 bases not matched to a gene. Germline V gene lookup returns CDR1 SGHRS and CDR2 YFSETQ. The CDR3 covers 17 residues.

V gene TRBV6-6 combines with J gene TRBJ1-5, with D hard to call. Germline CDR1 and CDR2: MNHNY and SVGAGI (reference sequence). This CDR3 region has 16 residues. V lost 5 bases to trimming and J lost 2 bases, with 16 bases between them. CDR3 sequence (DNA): TGTGCCAGCAGTCACCAGGTGGCAGCCGGCAATCAGCCCCAGCATTTT. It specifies CASSHQVAAGNQPQHF.

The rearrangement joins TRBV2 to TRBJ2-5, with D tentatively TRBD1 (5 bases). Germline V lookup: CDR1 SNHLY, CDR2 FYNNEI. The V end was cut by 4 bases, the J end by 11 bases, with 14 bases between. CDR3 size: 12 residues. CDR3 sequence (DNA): TGTGCCAGCAGTGTAGGCAGGGAAGAACAGTACTTC. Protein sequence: CASSVGREEQYF.

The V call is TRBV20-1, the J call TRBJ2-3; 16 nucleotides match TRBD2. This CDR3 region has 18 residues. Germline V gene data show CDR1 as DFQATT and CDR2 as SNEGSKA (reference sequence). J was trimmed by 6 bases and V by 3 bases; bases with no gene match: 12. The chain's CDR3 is CSASGAGTSGRAADTQYF. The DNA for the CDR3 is TGCAGTGCTAGTGGGGCCGGGACTAGCGGGAGGGCAGCTGATACGCAGTATTTT.

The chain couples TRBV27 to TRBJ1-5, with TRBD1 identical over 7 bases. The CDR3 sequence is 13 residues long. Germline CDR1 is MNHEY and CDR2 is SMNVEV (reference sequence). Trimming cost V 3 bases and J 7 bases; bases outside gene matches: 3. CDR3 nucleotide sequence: TGTGCCAGCAGTTTTAACAGGGGCCAGCCCCAGCATTTT. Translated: CASSFNRGQPQHF.

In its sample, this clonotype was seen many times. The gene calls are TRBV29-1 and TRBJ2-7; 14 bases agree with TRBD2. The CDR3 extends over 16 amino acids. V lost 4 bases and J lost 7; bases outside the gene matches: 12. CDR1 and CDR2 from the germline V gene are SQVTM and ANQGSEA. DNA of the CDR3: TGCAGCGTTGCCGAGGGTGGGACTAGCGGGAGCCGGGAGCAGTACTTC. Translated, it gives CSVAEGGTSGSREQYF.